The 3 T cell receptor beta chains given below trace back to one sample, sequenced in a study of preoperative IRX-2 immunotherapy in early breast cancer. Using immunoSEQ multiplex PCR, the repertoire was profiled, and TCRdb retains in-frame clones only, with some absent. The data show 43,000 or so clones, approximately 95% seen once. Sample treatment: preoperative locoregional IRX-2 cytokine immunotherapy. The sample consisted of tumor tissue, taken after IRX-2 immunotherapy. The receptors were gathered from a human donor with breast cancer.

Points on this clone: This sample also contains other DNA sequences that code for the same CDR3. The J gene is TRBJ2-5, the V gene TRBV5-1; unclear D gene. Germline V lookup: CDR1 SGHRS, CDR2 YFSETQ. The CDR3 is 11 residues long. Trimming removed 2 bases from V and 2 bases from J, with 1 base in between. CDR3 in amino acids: CASSLQETQYF. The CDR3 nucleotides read TGCGCCAGCAGCTTACAAGAGACCCAGTACTTC.

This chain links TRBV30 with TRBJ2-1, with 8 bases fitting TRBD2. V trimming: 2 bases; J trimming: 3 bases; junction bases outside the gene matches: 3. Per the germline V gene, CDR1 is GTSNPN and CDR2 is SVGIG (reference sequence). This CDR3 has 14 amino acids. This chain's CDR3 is CAWSRLALYNEQFF. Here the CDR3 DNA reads TGTGCCTGGAGTAGACTAGCGCTCTACAATGAGCAGTTCTTC. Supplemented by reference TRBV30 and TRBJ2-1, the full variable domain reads SQTIHQWPATLVQPVGSPLSLECTVEGTSNPNLYWYRQAAGRGLQLLFYSVGIGQISSEVPQNLSASRPQDRQFILSSKKLLLSDSGFYLCAWSRLALYNEQFFGPGTRLTVL.

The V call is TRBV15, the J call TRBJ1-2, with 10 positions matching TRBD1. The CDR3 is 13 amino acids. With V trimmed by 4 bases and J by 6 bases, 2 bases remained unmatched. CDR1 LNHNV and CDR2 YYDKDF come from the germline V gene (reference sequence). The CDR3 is CATSIGTGDGYTF. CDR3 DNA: TGTGCCACCAGCATTGGGACAGGGGATGGCTACACCTTC.